Below, 14 T cell receptor beta chains from the same sample are listed, as sequenced in a study of blood T cells in healthy people across ages. The authors ran a second PCR of roughly 6 to 12 cycles using a sample-barcoded 5' primer and a J-beta primer mix. One entry per CDR3 protein, called by TCRdb with MiXCR from the 5' RACE reads. The table lists fewer than 2 million distinct CDR3 sequences, around 42% of them singletons, with more than 20% in the top ten. Input material: blood. The receptor set was obtained from a human donor in good health.

This clonotype has just one count. This chain uses TRBV6-2 or TRBV6-3 with TRBJ2-1, with 10 bases fitting TRBD2. In germline, CDR1 is MNHEY, CDR2 SVGEGT. CDR3 length: 15 amino acids. V trimming: 6 bases; J trimming: 7 bases; junction bases outside the gene matches: 9. This CDR3 is CASRPQRGGWNEQFF. In DNA form, the CDR3 reads TGTGCCAGCAGACCCCAGCGGGGGGGATGGAATGAGCAGTTCTTC.

V gene TRBV4-1 combines with J gene TRBJ1-6, with D unresolved. This CDR3 region has 14 residues. Per germline, CDR1 MGHRA and CDR2 YSYEKL. The germline V and J ends were trimmed by 1 base and 6 bases, with 7 bases remaining between them. CDR3 DNA: TGCGCCAGCAGCCAAGGGCCCCGTAATTCACCCCTCCACTTT. The encoded protein is CASSQGPRNSPLHF.

This clonotype turned up a few times. The chain has TRBV7-2 and TRBJ1-2; 9 nucleotides align to TRBD1. CDR1 is SGHTA and CDR2 is FQGNSA in the germline V gene. This CDR3 spans 15 amino acids. With 3 bases clipped from V and 6 bases from J, the junction kept 8 bases outside the gene matches. CDR3 in DNA: TGTGCCAGCAGCTTTTCGCCGGACAGGGGTCATGGCTACACCTTC. It translates to CASSFSPDRGHGYTF. The full variable domain, completed using reference TRBV7-2 and TRBJ1-2, is GAGVSQSPSNKVTEKGKDVELRCDPISGHTALYWYRQSLGQGLEFLIYFQGNSAPDKSGLPSDRFSAERTGGSVSTLTIQRTQQEDSAVYLCASSFSPDRGHGYTFGSGTRLTVV.

The chain combines TRBV27 with TRBJ2-4; no clear D gene. The J call may be mistaken, given a closer DNA end match to TRBJ2-7. Germline V gene sequence: CDR1 MNHEY, CDR2 SMNVEV (reference sequence). The CDR3 loop spans 14 amino acids. DNA for the CDR3: TGTGCCAGCAGTTTCAGCTCAGGTCCGCTCGAGCAGTACTTC. The encoded protein is CASSFSSGPLEQYF.

This chain links TRBV7-2 with TRBJ1-2, with TRBD1 matching 8 bases. Germline V lookup: CDR1 SGHTA, CDR2 FQGNSA. The CDR3 is 14 residues long. The junction had 6 bases not matched to a gene; V was cut back by 4 bases and J by 5 bases. The CDR3 is CASSSQQGGYGYTF. CDR3 bases: TGTGCCAGCAGCTCCCAACAGGGGGGTTATGGCTACACCTTC. Looking up the rest from reference TRBV7-2 and TRBJ1-2 gives the full variable domain: GAGVSQSPSNKVTEKGKDVELRCDPISGHTALYWYRQSLGQGLEFLIYFQGNSAPDKSGLPSDRFSAERTGGSVSTLTIQRTQQEDSAVYLCASSSQQGGYGYTFGSGTRLTVV.

This chain connects TRBV13 to TRBJ1-2, with TRBD1 as a possible D gene (5 bases). Germline V CDR1 and CDR2: PRHDT, FYEKMQ (reference sequence). The V gene lost 3 bases and the J gene lost 8 bases, with 13 bases spanning the gap. CDR3 size: 13 residues. CDR3 in amino acids: CASSLGTGTGYTF. The CDR3 region has the DNA TGTGCCAGCAGCTTGGGGACGGGTACGGGCTACACCTTC.

This clonotype turned up a few times. The chain recombines TRBV7-2 with TRBJ2-6; no clear D gene. The CDR3 spans 18 residues. With 1 base removed from V and 0 bases from J, the gap between germline ends came to 13 bases. The V gene's germline CDR1 is SGHTA and CDR2 FQGNSA. This CDR3 is CASSLDTRVASGANVLTF. The CDR3 region has the DNA TGTGCCAGCAGCTTAGACACAAGGGTCGCCTCTGGGGCCAACGTCCTGACTTTC.

This rearrangement joins TRBV12-3 or TRBV12-4 to TRBJ2-2; 14 nucleotides align to TRBD2. The CDR3 extends over 19 amino acids. Trimming cost V 3 bases and J 4 bases; bases outside gene matches: 10. CDR3 loop: CASSFMGLAGELSTGELFF. In DNA form, the CDR3 reads TGTGCCAGCAGTTTTATGGGACTAGCGGGGGAGCTAAGCACCGGGGAGCTGTTTTTT.

A few counts support this clonotype. This chain joins TRBV12-5 and TRBJ2-1; 9 bases agree with TRBD1. The germline V gene encodes CDR1 LGHNT and CDR2 FRNRAP. The trim removed 1 base at V and 8 bases at J, leaving 9 bases unmatched. This CDR3 contains 16 residues. The DNA of the CDR3 is TGTGCTAGTGGTTTGGCAGGGACAGGGTTCAGCGATGAGCAGTTCTTC. It specifies CASGLAGTGFSDEQFF.

This clonotype was picked up one time. J is TRBJ1-2 and V is TRBV20-1, with D possibly matching TRBD1 (5 bases). Deletions cut 4 bases from V and 6 bases from J, with 15 bases between. Germline V gene data show CDR1 as DFQATT and CDR2 as SNEGSKA (reference sequence). The CDR3 has 13 amino acids. CDR3 residues: CSAIVPTGDGYTF. The CDR3, as DNA: TGCAGTGCTATCGTACCAACGGGGGATGGCTACACCTTC.

For this clonotype: The germline gene is not matched at one end of the junction; a read error may be the cause. The chain couples TRBV7-2 to TRBJ2-2, with unresolved D. This CDR3 is 14 amino acids long. From germline, CDR1 is SGHTA and CDR2 FQGNSA. In nucleotides, the CDR3 is TGTGCCAGCAGCTTAATCCTCCGTCACGGGCAGCTGTTTTTT. This gives the protein CASSLILRHGQLFF.

The rearrangement joins TRBV12-3 or TRBV12-4 to TRBJ1-5, with D unclear. CDR3 length: 15 amino acids. V was cut by 1 base and J by 3 bases, with 10 bases left in between. In DNA form, the CDR3 reads TGTGCCAGCAGTTTAGGTGTCTCCTTCAATCAGCCCCAGCATTTT. Amino acids: CASSLGVSFNQPQHF.

The chain combines TRBV20-1 with TRBJ2-5, with D maybe TRBD2 (5 bases). Germline CDR1 DFQATT, CDR2 SNEGSKA (reference sequence). V gave up 5 bases and J gave up 6 bases, with 16 bases separating them. The CDR3 extends over 13 amino acids. The CDR3 is CSASPAGGQTQYF. In nucleotides, the CDR3 is TGCAGTGCTTCGCCGGCGGGCGGGCAGACCCAGTACTTC.

In this sample, this clonotype turned up a few times. The chain employs TRBV27 and TRBJ1-6; D is undetermined. This CDR3 has 16 amino acids. Between the trimmed V and J ends, which lost 3 bases and 0 bases, there was a span of 9 bases. Per the germline V gene, CDR1 is MNHEY and CDR2 is SMNVEV (reference sequence). Here the CDR3 reads CASSFLGSSYNSPLHF. CDR3 nucleotides: TGTGCCAGCAGTTTCCTCGGGAGCTCCTATAATTCACCCCTCCACTTT.